This T cell receptor beta chain was profiled in a study of CD8 T cells in ankylosing spondylitis. The table lists this clonotype with many counts. TCRdb reprocessed the 5' RACE reads with MiXCR, giving one entry per CDR3 protein. The table records about 360,000 distinct CDR3 sequences, roughly 14% of them present only once. CDR3 size: 17 residues. V lost 6 bases to trimming and J lost 6 bases, with 26 bases between them. The genes are TRBV12-3 or TRBV12-4 and TRBJ1-2; tentatively, D is TRBD1 (6 bases). Sequenced: blood, either unsorted or a sorted T cell fraction (not recorded which). The clonotype originates from a male donor with ankylosing spondylitis or in good health (not recorded which). CDR3 region: CASSLRLPLTGRNGYTF. The CDR3 DNA sequence: TGTGCCAGCAGCTTAAGGCTCCCCCTCACAGGGCGCAATGGCTACACCTTC.